One and the same sample provided the 19 T cell receptor beta chains below, sequenced in a study of T-cell memory formation after mild COVID-19. One entry per CDR3 protein results from TCRdb running MiXCR on the 5' RACE reads. The top ten clones hold less than 10% of a sample with roughly 610,000 distinct CDR3 sequences, about 18% of them seen once. The source material was PBMCs or a T cell subset sorted from them (not recorded which). The receptors come from an adult woman who had mild COVID-19 (a few samples of this study predate the infection). Cell type and time point are not known.

This clonotype turned up a few times. This sequence joins TRBV29-1 and TRBJ2-2; 10 nucleotides align to TRBD1. V trimming: 4 bases; J trimming: 4 bases; junction bases outside the gene matches: 6. Germline CDR1 reads SQVTM; CDR2 reads ANQGSEA. CDR3 size: 15 residues. CDR3 DNA sequence: TGCAGCGTTGGAAGACAGGGGGCAACCACCGGGGAGCTGTTTTTT. Translation: CSVGRQGATTGELFF.

The table lists this clonotype with a few counts. The CDR3 reads CAISDASQNYGYTF. The CDR3 bases are TGTGCCATCAGTGACGCGAGCCAGAACTATGGCTACACCTTC. The V and J genes are TRBV10-3 and TRBJ1-2; D gene unclear. The CDR3 runs to 14 residues. Germline V gene data show CDR1 as ENHRY and CDR2 as SYGVKD. The V and J ends lost 3 bases and 2 bases respectively, with 10 bases between them.

In this sample, this clonotype turned up a few times. V usage is TRBV20-1 and J usage is TRBJ2-3; 7 bases are a match to TRBD2. The CDR3 consists of 12 residues. V lost 5 bases, J lost 2 bases, and 1 base stayed unmatched. Germline loops: CDR1 DFQATT, CDR2 SNEGSKA (reference sequence). The CDR3: CSAGGVTDTQYF. The CDR3 nucleotides read TGCAGTGCTGGGGGGGTCACAGATACGCAGTATTTT.

This clonotype was seen more than once but under ten times. The chain employs TRBV7-9 and TRBJ2-7; the match to TRBD1 covers 7 bases. CDR3 length equals 13 residues. Unmatched junction bases numbered 3, after V lost 4 bases and J lost 3 bases. Germline V gene lookup returns CDR1 SEHNR and CDR2 FQNEAQ (reference sequence). CDR3 nucleotide sequence: TGTGCCAGCAGCTCACCAGGGGGCTACGAGCAGTACTTC. Its protein product is CASSSPGGYEQYF.

V is TRBV4-1 and J is TRBJ2-2; 8 bases align to TRBD1. CDR3 length: 17 amino acids. Per the germline V gene, CDR1 is MGHRA and CDR2 is YSYEKL. V lost 2 bases and J lost 5; bases outside the gene matches: 10. CDR3 DNA sequence: TGCGCCAGCAGCCAACCCTTCACAGGGGGACGGACCGGGGAGCTGTTTTTT. Translated, it gives CASSQPFTGGRTGELFF.

This clonotype was recorded a few times. The rearrangement uses TRBV7-2 and TRBJ2-5; 12 bases agree with TRBD2. The CDR3 sequence is 16 residues long. From germline, CDR1 is SGHTA and CDR2 FQGNSA. With 5 bases clipped from V and 4 bases from J, the junction kept 8 bases outside the gene matches. CDR3 region: CASSPRLAGAGETQYF. In nucleotides, the CDR3 is TGTGCCAGCAGCCCTCGACTAGCGGGAGCAGGAGAGACCCAGTACTTC.

The table lists this clonotype with a few counts. Here the CDR3 DNA reads TGTGCCATCAAACAGGACGGCCCATCCTACGAGCAGTACTTC. This sequence encodes CAIKQDGPSYEQYF. This chain links TRBV10-3 with TRBJ2-7, with D possibly matching TRBD1 (5 bases). This CDR3 has 14 amino acids. V lost 7 bases, J lost 1 base, and 14 bases lay in between. Germline V gives CDR1 ENHRY, CDR2 SYGVKD.

The chain is built from TRBV5-1 and TRBJ2-3; D may correspond to TRBD1 or TRBD2 (5 bases each). Germline V gene lookup returns CDR1 SGHRS and CDR2 YFSETQ. The CDR3 has 16 amino acids. V was cut by 0 bases and J by 0 bases, with 11 bases left in between. The CDR3 loop is CASSLDWGMSTDTQYF. The DNA for the CDR3 is TGCGCCAGCAGCTTGGATTGGGGGATGAGCACAGATACGCAGTATTTT.

This clonotype occurred a few times. This chain links TRBV20-1 with TRBJ2-1; 15 positions match TRBD2. With V trimmed by 4 bases and J by 15 bases, 7 bases remained unmatched. Germline CDR1 and CDR2: DFQATT and SNEGSKA (reference sequence). This CDR3 has 13 amino acids. The CDR3 DNA follows: TGCAGTGCTACCAGGACTAGCGGGGGGGTTCCGTTCTTC. This translates into CSATRTSGGVPFF.

This clonotype turned up a few times. The chain combines TRBV6-2 or TRBV6-3 with TRBJ1-1; D perhaps matches TRBD1 (5 bases). V lost 5 bases and J lost 7, with 8 bases in between. Germline CDR1 is MNHEY and CDR2 is SVGEGT. This CDR3 has 11 residues. CDR3 sequence reads: CASSPGLEAFF. CDR3 sequence (DNA): TGTGCCAGCAGTCCGGGACTTGAAGCTTTCTTT.

This clonotype was counted at least ten times. The V and J genes are TRBV28 and TRBJ2-3, with 7 positions matching TRBD1. Germline CDR1 is MDHEN and CDR2 is SYDVKM. The trim removed 1 base at V and 5 bases at J, leaving 6 bases unmatched. This CDR3 contains 15 residues. DNA for the CDR3: TGTGCCAGCAGTTTATCGACAGGGCCGGTAGATACGCAGTATTTT. This encodes CASSLSTGPVDTQYF.

This chain connects TRBV6-2 or TRBV6-3 to TRBJ2-7, with D unclear. The germline V gene has CDR1 MNHEY and CDR2 SVGEGT. The V end was cut by 5 bases, the J end by 3 bases, with 14 bases between. The CDR3 has 14 residues. CDR3 DNA sequence: TGTGCCAGCAGTACCGAAGGTACCGTCTACGAGCAGTACTTC. Translated: CASSTEGTVYEQYF.

This clonotype was observed many times. The rearrangement joins TRBV10-3 to TRBJ1-2; D is ambiguous. This CDR3 is 12 amino acids long. V dropped 10 bases and J dropped 2 bases, with 11 bases sitting between them. CDR1 is ENHRY and CDR2 is SYGVKD in the germline V gene. The CDR3 is CASSDGNYGYTF. CDR3 DNA: TGTGCCAGTTCGGACGGGAACTATGGCTACACCTTC.

The rearrangement links TRBV5-1 to TRBJ2-1, with D unclear. V was shortened by 0 bases and J by 8 bases, with 12 bases between the two germline ends. The CDR3 has 14 amino acids. The germline V gene has CDR1 SGHRS and CDR2 YFSETQ. In DNA form, the CDR3 reads TGCGCCAGCAGCTTGGCCTTGGGTAAGGATGAGCAGTTCTTC. Its translation is CASSLALGKDEQFF.

This clonotype occurred a few times. The rearrangement links TRBV21-1 to TRBJ2-7; the table's D call, TRBD2, has no DNA check behind it. TRBV21-1 is a known pseudogene. There are 14 residues in the CDR3. The CDR3 spells CASPQREGRNEQYF. Written as DNA, the CDR3 is TGTGCCAGTCCCCAGCGGGAGGGCCGTAACGAGCAGTACTTC.

The CDR3 nucleotides are TGTGCCAGCAGTTATGGGGGCTCACAAGATACGCAGTATTTT. It is translated as CASSYGGSQDTQYF. V gene TRBV7-3 combines with J gene TRBJ2-3, with D perhaps TRBD1 (6 bases). The V gene lost 6 bases and the J gene lost 5 bases, with 15 bases spanning the gap. Germline CDR1 is SGHTA and CDR2 is FQGTGA. The CDR3 runs 14 residues.

This rearrangement joins TRBV3-1 to TRBJ2-5, with unresolved D. CDR1 and CDR2 (germline): LGHDT, YNNKEL (reference sequence). V shed 0 bases and J shed 3 bases, with 5 bases lying between them. The CDR3 loop spans 13 amino acids. CDR3 sequence (DNA): TGTGCCAGCAGCCAAGACAGTAAAGAGACCCAGTACTTC. Translated, it gives CASSQDSKETQYF.

The chain joins TRBV24-1 to TRBJ1-1; possible D gene TRBD1, 5 bases. V shed 0 bases and J shed 0 bases, with 19 bases lying between them. Per the germline V gene, CDR1 is KGHDR and CDR2 is SFDVKD. The CDR3 totals 19 residues. The CDR3 loop is CATSDLITRVGPMNTEAFF. In DNA form, the CDR3 reads TGTGCCACCAGTGATTTGATAACCAGGGTGGGACCCATGAACACTGAAGCTTTCTTT.

This chain joins TRBV11-2 and TRBJ2-5; weak D call: TRBD2 (5 bases). The V gene's germline CDR1 is SGHAT and CDR2 FQNNGV. This CDR3 region has 16 residues. V gave up 0 bases and J gave up 5 bases, with 16 bases separating them. This chain's CDR3 is CASSLDRGSGSETQYF. The CDR3 bases are TGTGCCAGCAGCTTAGATCGGGGATCGGGCTCGGAGACCCAGTACTTC.